A selection of T cell receptor beta chains follows, all from one sample in a study of OX40 agonist ivuxolimab in advanced cancers. This table comes from immunoSEQ multiplex PCR, and its TCRdb copy is limited to in-frame clones, with some not included. The repertoire holds about 73,000 clones, about 88% seen once, with 0.7% to 1% in the top ten. Sequenced material: CD4+ or CD8+ T cells sorted from blood, taken in a trial of the OX40 agonist ivuxolimab. These receptors came from an adult with an advanced solid tumor such as melanoma, head and neck, liver or kidney cancer. Each CDR3 is given with its conserved first and last residue. The D gene is left open where the match is weak. Clone size is stated in some rows and not others, as once, few, many or a class when expanded.

V	D	size	J	DNA	CDR3
TRBV29-1	TRBD1	few	TRBJ1-2	TGCAGCGTTGAAGATCGGCAGGGGGGCTATGGCTACACCTTC	CSVEDRQGGYGYTF
TRBV27	NA	NA	TRBJ1-4	TGTGCCAGCAGTTCCGGACGCCCGGGAGGTGAAAAACTGTTTTTT	CASSSGRPGGEKLFF
TRBV6-5	NA	NA	TRBJ1-3	TGTGCCAGCAGTTACTCCAGCAGGGTTGCAGGAAACACCATATATTTT	CASSYSSRVAGNTIYF
TRBV6-4	NA	NA	TRBJ1-1	TGTGCCAGCAGGGGACGGAACCTTAACACTGAAGCTTTCTTT	CASRGRNLNTEAFF
TRBV19	NA	NA	TRBJ2-1	TGTGCCAGTAGTATATGGCCTGGCTACTACAATGAGCAGTTCTTC	CASSIWPGYYNEQFF
TRBV5-1	TRBD1	NA	TRBJ2-2	TGCGCCAGCAGCTCCGGGACAGGGGATACCGGGGAGCTGTTTTTT	CASSSGTGDTGELFF
TRBV30	NA	once	TRBJ2-5	TGTGCCTGGAGAGAAGCTTCAGAGACCCAGTACTTC	CAWREASETQYF
TRBV19	NA	once	TRBJ1-2	TGTGCCAGTAGTGGGTCGTCCTTGACTGACTATGGCTACACCTTC	CASSGSSLTDYGYTF
TRBV9	NA	once	TRBJ2-7	TGTGCCAGCAGTGAAAAAGGGTACGTGTACGAGCAGTACTTC	CASSEKGYVYEQYF
TRBV29-1	NA	NA	TRBJ1-1	TGCAGCGTAGCCGACAGCACTGAAGCTTTCTTT	CSVADSTEAFF
TRBV11-2	NA	NA	TRBJ2-3	TGTGCCAGCAGCTTAGGGTTGGGCGGCACAGATACGCAGTATTTT	CASSLGLGGTDTQYF
TRBV7-8	TRBD2	once	TRBJ2-3	TGTGCCAGCAGCTTGCTAGCGGACACAGATACGCAGTATTTT	CASSLLADTDTQYF
TRBV5-1	TRBD2	once	TRBJ2-1	TGCGCCAGCAGTTCGGGGGGAGGCGGTGAGCAGTTCTTC	CASSSGGGGEQFF
TRBV7-8	NA	NA	TRBJ1-1	TGTGCCAGCGGAAGGGACACTGAAGCTTTCTTT	CASGRDTEAFF
TRBV11-2	TRBD2	NA	TRBJ2-7	TGTGCCAGCAGCCCCACGTGGGGGGGAAGATACGAGCAGTACTTC	CASSPTWGGRYEQYF
TRBV5-6	TRBD1	NA	TRBJ2-7	TGTGCCAGCAGCTTCCCCCCAGGGGGCCACGAGCAGTACTTC	CASSFPPGGHEQYF
TRBV19	TRBD1	many	TRBJ1-3	TGTGCCAGTACTCGGGGACAGGGAGCTGGAAACACCATATATTTT	CASTRGQGAGNTIYF
TRBV5-1	TRBD1	NA	TRBJ2-7	TGCGCCAGCAGCTTTGGTTTGACAGGGGATTTTTCCGAGCAGTACTTC	CASSFGLTGDFSEQYF
TRBV9	NA	NA	TRBJ2-7	TGTGCCAGCAGCGTACGGGAGAAGACCTACGAGCAGTACTTC	CASSVREKTYEQYF
TRBV10-3	NA	NA	TRBJ1-1	TGTGCCATCAGTGAGTCGGGCGCTTTGGGCACTGAAGCTTTCTTT	CAISESGALGTEAFF
TRBV9	TRBD2	NA	TRBJ2-1	TGTGCCAGCAGCGCAGAAGCTAGCGGGGGCCCAGCCGCTGAGCAGTTCTTC	CASSAEASGGPAAEQFF
TRBV21-1	NA	NA	TRBJ1-2	TGTGCCAGCAGCAAAAAGGTGCGGGGGAGCTATGGCTACACCTTC	CASSKKVRGSYGYTF
TRBV18	NA	NA	TRBJ2-7	TGTGCCAGCTCACCACAGGGTGCCTACGAGCAGTACTTC	CASSPQGAYEQYF
TRBV27	NA	NA	TRBJ2-7	TGTGCCAGCAGTTTTTCCGACCCGAGCCACGAGCAGTACTTC	CASSFSDPSHEQYF
TRBV18	NA	NA	TRBJ2-1	TGTGCCAGCTCACCACAGCGGGCGAACAATGAGCAGTTCTTC	CASSPQRANNEQFF
TRBV7-8	TRBD2	NA	TRBJ2-7	TGTGCCAGCAGCTTGGGAGCGGGAACCCGCTACGAGCAGTACTTC	CASSLGAGTRYEQYF
TRBV4-1	TRBD2	once	TRBJ2-7	TGCGCCAGCAGCCAAGCACCTAGCGGAAAGTCGTACGAGCAGTACTTC	CASSQAPSGKSYEQYF
TRBV15	TRBD2	NA	TRBJ2-1	TGTGCCACCAGCAGAGTCGGACTAGCGGGGGACGGTGAGCAGTTCTTC	CATSRVGLAGDGEQFF
TRBV30	TRBD1	NA	TRBJ2-7	TGTGCCTGGAGGCGGACAGGGGGAGGCGAGCAGTACTTC	CAWRRTGGGEQYF
TRBV6-5	NA	NA	TRBJ1-6	TGTGCCAGCAGTTACTCGGGGGTTAATAATTCACCCCTCCACTTT	CASSYSGVNNSPLHF
TRBV2	NA	NA	TRBJ1-5	TGTGCCAGCAGTGTAGGGGGGAGCAATCAGCCCCAGCATTTT	CASSVGGSNQPQHF
TRBV9	NA	medium-sized	TRBJ1-5	TGTGCCAGCACCCGGCGAAGCGCCGGCAATCAGCCCCAGCATTTT	CASTRRSAGNQPQHF
TRBV10-3	NA	NA	TRBJ2-1	TGTGCCATCACCCCGGACTACTCGGCGAGCTCCTACAATGAGCAGTTCTTC	CAITPDYSASSYNEQFF